The 18 T cell receptor beta chains below were found in one sample sequenced in a study of blood T cells in healthy people across ages. For the second PCR, which ran for roughly 6 to 12 cycles, a sample-barcoded 5' primer and a J-beta primer mix were used. TCRdb used MiXCR to reprocess the 5' RACE reads, holding one entry per CDR3 protein. The sample has 750,000 to 950,000 distinct CDR3 sequences; under 35% are singletons. These records were also assigned to another study, of T cells of mothers and their children.

The sequenced sample was blood. The receptors were sampled from a woman aged 40 to 50 in good health.

This clonotype was detected a few times. This sequence joins TRBV24-1 and TRBJ2-2; 8 nucleotides agree with TRBD1. The CDR3 loop spans 15 amino acids. V lost 7 bases to trimming and J lost 3 bases; unmatched junction nucleotides: 6. In germline, CDR1 is KGHDR, CDR2 SFDVKD. The CDR3 sequence: CATRKTGEDTGELFF. For the CDR3, the DNA is TGTGCCACCAGGAAGACAGGGGAAGACACCGGGGAGCTGTTTTTT.

Concerning this clonotype itself: This may be a read error, as it is one base from a much larger clone. This rearrangement joins TRBV5-8 to TRBJ2-4; possibly TRBD1 or TRBD2 for D (5 bases each). Near its end, the DNA agrees better with TRBJ2-7, so the J call may be wrong. There are 16 residues in the CDR3. CDR1 is SGHTS, CDR2 YDEGEE, per germline. The CDR3 DNA reads as TGTGCCAGCAGCCCCGTGAGTGGGACGGGAACCTACGAGCAGTACTTC. This encodes CASSPVSGTGTYEQYF.

The rearrangement uses TRBV29-1 and TRBJ1-1; D gene uncertain. This CDR3 is 12 amino acids long. CDR1 is SQVTM and CDR2 is ANQGSEA in the germline V gene. V was clipped by 4 bases and J by 3 bases, with 9 bases between them. Here the CDR3 reads CSVGSSDTEAFF. CDR3 nucleotide sequence: TGCAGCGTTGGTAGTTCGGACACTGAAGCTTTCTTT.

This clonotype was counted only a few times. The chain has TRBV27 and TRBJ2-7; 8 bases match TRBD1. The CDR3 is 14 residues long. Per the germline V gene, CDR1 is MNHEY and CDR2 is SMNVEV (reference sequence). V shed 1 base and J 4 bases; nucleotides not matched to a gene: 3. For the CDR3, the DNA is TGTGCCAGCAGTTTATACAGGGGGAGGTACGAGCAGTACTTC. Translating gives CASSLYRGRYEQYF.

This clonotype was detected many times. The rearrangement joins TRBV5-1 to TRBJ2-1; D tentatively reads TRBD1 or TRBD2 (5 bases each). V was cut by 4 bases and J by 0 bases, with 11 bases left in between. Germline assignment: CDR1 SGHRS and CDR2 YFSETQ. CDR3 length: 15 amino acids. CDR3 sequence reads: CASSGGRSSYNEQFF. CDR3 in DNA: TGCGCCAGCAGCGGGGGTCGGAGCTCCTACAATGAGCAGTTCTTC.

In its sample, this clonotype was seen a few times. This chain connects TRBV28 to TRBJ1-6; D perhaps matches TRBD1 (6 bases). Trimming removed 6 bases from V and 10 bases from J, with 13 bases in between. Germline CDR1 MDHEN, CDR2 SYDVKM. This CDR3 comprises 13 residues. CDR3 coding DNA: TGTGCCAGCAGGTACACAGGGAGCTCACCCCTCCACTTT. Protein sequence: CASRYTGSSPLHF.

The chain combines TRBV11-2 with TRBJ2-4, with D tentatively TRBD1 (5 bases). The tail of the sequence fits TRBJ2-7 better, so the J call may be wrong. The germline V gene encodes CDR1 SGHAT and CDR2 FQNNGV. The CDR3 loop spans 14 amino acids. This CDR3 is CASSLGSRVYEQYF. The CDR3 nucleotides are TGTGCCAGCAGCTTAGGTTCCAGGGTTTACGAGCAGTACTTC.

This clonotype was recorded a few times. This sequence joins TRBV7-9 and TRBJ2-1; D gene unclear. The ends were cut back, 2 bases at V and 0 bases at J, with 8 bases in the middle. The length of the CDR3 is 15 residues. In germline, CDR1 is SEHNR, CDR2 FQNEAQ (reference sequence). The CDR3: CASSLPTSSYNEQFF. CDR3 nucleotides: TGTGCCAGCAGCTTACCGACTTCCTCCTACAATGAGCAGTTCTTC.

This clonotype has more than one count but fewer than ten. The rearrangement links TRBV6-6 to TRBJ2-5, with 7 bases identical to TRBD2. With V trimmed by 5 bases and J by 11 bases, 17 bases remained unmatched. CDR1 and CDR2 from the germline V gene are MNHNY and SVGAGI (reference sequence). The CDR3 spans 15 residues. The CDR3 DNA reads as TGTGCCAGCAGTCAACGCGGGGGTAACATTAAAGGGCAGTACTTC. It is translated as CASSQRGGNIKGQYF.

The rearrangement uses TRBV6-6 and TRBJ1-1; the D gene is possibly TRBD1 (5 bases). The CDR3 is 14 residues long. Between the trimmed V and J ends, which lost 7 bases and 6 bases, there was a span of 18 bases. Germline CDR1 MNHNY, CDR2 SVGAGI (reference sequence). The CDR3 sequence: CASTSQTVSPEAFF. For the CDR3, the DNA is TGTGCCAGCACCTCCCAGACAGTTTCCCCTGAAGCTTTCTTT.

This clonotype has just a few counts. The gene calls are TRBV5-8 and TRBJ1-4, with 7 positions matching TRBD1. The length of the CDR3 is 15 residues. CDR1 is SGHTS, CDR2 YDEGEE, per germline. Trimming removed 2 bases from V and 8 bases from J; junction bases left unmatched: 9. The CDR3 is CASSFGQALGEKLFF. The CDR3 DNA is TGTGCCAGCAGCTTCGGACAGGCTTTAGGGGAAAAACTGTTTTTT.

This clonotype came up many times. V usage is TRBV7-2 and J usage is TRBJ2-7; D is uncertain. Germline lookup yields CDR1 SGHTA and CDR2 FQGNSA. This CDR3 has 15 residues. V lost 4 bases to trimming and J lost 6 bases, with 19 bases between them. CDR3 region: CASSSQLVGPLEQYF. The CDR3 bases are TGTGCCAGCAGCTCACAGTTGGTGGGCCCTCTCGAGCAGTACTTC. Looking up the rest from reference TRBV7-2 and TRBJ2-7 gives the full variable domain: GAGVSQSPSNKVTEKGKDVELRCDPISGHTALYWYRQSLGQGLEFLIYFQGNSAPDKSGLPSDRFSAERTGGSVSTLTIQRTQQEDSAVYLCASSSQLVGPLEQYFGPGTRLTVT.

The chain carries TRBV5-6 and TRBJ2-5, with 8 nucleotides matching TRBD2. With V trimmed by 0 bases and J by 0 bases, 10 bases remained unmatched. This CDR3 comprises 18 residues. Germline CDR1 is SGHDT and CDR2 is YYEEEE. In DNA, the CDR3 is TGTGCCAGCAGCTTGGCAAAGCGGGGGCGCCTGTACCAAGAGACCCAGTACTTC. Amino acids: CASSLAKRGRLYQETQYF.

This clonotype appeared a few times. The chain is built from TRBV18 and TRBJ1-2, with D possibly matching TRBD1 (6 bases). The V gene lost 1 base and the J gene lost 3 bases, with 9 bases spanning the gap. CDR3 length: 14 residues. Germline V gene data show CDR1 as KGHSH and CDR2 as LQKENI. DNA for the CDR3: TGTGCCAGCTCACCACGGCGGACAGACTATGGCTACACCTTC. Its translation: CASSPRRTDYGYTF.

This clonotype was seen ten or more times. The chain links TRBV20-1 to TRBJ2-7; 7 bases map to TRBD2. This CDR3 has 15 residues. Trimming at V came to 1 base and at J to 3 bases, leaving 9 bases not matched to a gene. Germline assignment: CDR1 DFQATT and CDR2 SNEGSKA (reference sequence). The CDR3 is CSARAISGLNYEQYF. DNA for the CDR3: TGCAGTGCTAGAGCTATTAGCGGGCTCAACTACGAGCAGTACTTC.

The chain links TRBV5-1 to TRBJ1-1; perhaps TRBD1 as D (5 bases). V was cut by 9 bases and J by 1 base, with 16 bases left in between. The germline V gene encodes CDR1 SGHRS and CDR2 YFSETQ. The CDR3 covers 14 residues. CDR3 loop: CATAERDQNTEAFF. Here the CDR3 DNA reads TGCGCCACAGCGGAGAGGGACCAGAACACTGAAGCTTTCTTT. Looking up the rest from reference TRBV5-1 and TRBJ1-1 gives the full variable domain: KAGVTQTPRYLIKTRGQQVTLSCSPISGHRSVSWYQQTPGQGLQFLFEYFSETQRNKGNFPGRFSGRQFSNSRSEMNVSTLELGDSALYLCATAERDQNTEAFFGQGTRLTVV.

As regards this clonotype: A clone one base away is much larger, so this may be a read error. The genes are TRBV5-1 and TRBJ2-7; 11 bases fit TRBD2. CDR1 SGHRS and CDR2 YFSETQ come from the germline V gene. The CDR3 covers 15 residues. Trimming took 6 bases from V and 4 from J; bases not matched to a gene: 9. CDR3 protein: CASNFTSGGIYEQYF. CDR3 DNA sequence: TGCGCCAGCAACTTCACTAGCGGGGGTATTTACGAGCAGTACTTC.

The V and J genes are TRBV28 and TRBJ2-3, with 12 bases that match TRBD2. There are 19 residues in the CDR3. The V segment lost 3 bases and the J segment 3 bases; nucleotides outside the gene matches: 13. Germline-derived CDR1 and CDR2 are MDHEN and SYDVKM. CDR3 nucleotides: TGTGCCAGCAGTTTGTTAAAAGTGGCTAGCGGGGGGGCAACAGATACGCAGTATTTT. This encodes CASSLLKVASGGATDTQYF.